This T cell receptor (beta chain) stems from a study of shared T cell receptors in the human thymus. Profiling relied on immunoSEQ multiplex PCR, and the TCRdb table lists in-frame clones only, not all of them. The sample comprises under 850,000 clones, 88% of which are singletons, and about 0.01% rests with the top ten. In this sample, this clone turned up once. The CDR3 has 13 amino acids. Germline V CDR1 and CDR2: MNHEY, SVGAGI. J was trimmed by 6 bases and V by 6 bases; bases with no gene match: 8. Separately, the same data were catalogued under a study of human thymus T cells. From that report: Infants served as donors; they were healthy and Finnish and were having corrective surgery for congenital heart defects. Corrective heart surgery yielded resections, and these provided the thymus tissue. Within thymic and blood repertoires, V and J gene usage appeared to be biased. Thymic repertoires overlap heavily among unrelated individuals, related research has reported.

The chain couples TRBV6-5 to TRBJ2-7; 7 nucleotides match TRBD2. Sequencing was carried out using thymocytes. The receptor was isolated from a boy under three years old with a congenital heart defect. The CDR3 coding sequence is TGTGCCAGCAGAAGGACCGGGGGGATCGAGCAGTACTTC. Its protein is CASRRTGGIEQYF.